The 26 T cell receptor beta chains presented below share a single source sample, sequenced in a study of blood T cells in healthy people across ages. Primed by a sample-barcoded 5' primer and a J-beta primer mix, a second PCR proceeded for 7 to 11 cycles. TCRdb called the 5' RACE reads again in MiXCR, with one record for every CDR3 protein. The repertoire holds about 800,000 distinct CDR3 sequences, with about 45% as singletons. Sequences were obtained from blood. The source of these receptors is an elderly man in good health.

V usage is TRBV12-3 or TRBV12-4 and J usage is TRBJ2-2, with D perhaps TRBD1 (6 bases). This CDR3 is built from 15 residues. V was pared by 5 bases and J by 2 bases, with 12 bases between. The chain's CDR3 is CASSPDRFNTGELFF. DNA of the CDR3: TGTGCCAGCAGTCCAGACAGGTTTAACACCGGGGAGCTGTTTTTT.

This clonotype showed up just a few times. The J gene is TRBJ2-7, the V gene TRBV5-1; 12 bases are a match to TRBD2. Germline CDR1 SGHRS, CDR2 YFSETQ. CDR3 length: 17 residues. J lost 2 bases, V lost 4 bases, and 10 bases had no gene match. CDR3 region: CASSGGLAGSSAYEQYF. CDR3 coding DNA: TGCGCCAGCAGCGGGGGACTAGCGGGCTCATCGGCCTACGAGCAGTACTTC.

The rearrangement uses TRBV6-2 or TRBV6-3 and TRBJ2-6; D unresolved. CDR1 and CDR2 (germline): MNHEY, SVGEGT. This CDR3 comprises 12 residues. Trimming pared 8 bases from V and 8 bases from J, leaving 10 bases between. CDR3 region: CASEEGTNVLTF. The CDR3 region has the DNA TGTGCCAGCGAGGAAGGAACCAACGTCCTGACTTTC.

The chain carries TRBV7-3 and TRBJ2-1, with 8 bases aligning to TRBD1. The V segment lost 1 base and the J segment 6 bases; nucleotides outside the gene matches: 5. Germline lookup yields CDR1 SGHTA and CDR2 FQGTGA. CDR3 length: 15 amino acids. The CDR3 protein is CASSLKRQGSNEQFF. The CDR3 DNA is TGTGCCAGCAGCTTAAAAAGACAGGGGAGCAATGAGCAGTTCTTC.

This chain joins TRBV11-3 and TRBJ2-5; D is perhaps TRBD2 (6 bases). Trimming took 5 bases from V and 2 from J, leaving 15 bases between them. The CDR3 spans 15 residues. Looked up from germline, CDR1 is SGHNT and CDR2 is YENEEA. CDR3 sequence reads: CASSPRDGGQETQYF. CDR3 sequence (DNA): TGTGCCAGCAGCCCGAGGGACGGGGGACAAGAGACCCAGTACTTC.

The rearrangement joins TRBV20-1 to TRBJ2-7; 7 nucleotides match TRBD1. The J call may be in error: the DNA end matches TRBJ2-5 better. From germline, CDR1 is DFQATT and CDR2 SNEGSKA (reference sequence). The CDR3 is made up of 14 amino acids. CDR3 nucleotides: TGCAGTGCTAGTTTGCGACAGGGCAAAGAGACCCAGTACTTC. Its protein product is CSASLRQGKETQYF.

A word on this clonotype: With a much larger clone just one base away, this may be a read error. The V and J genes are TRBV20-1 and TRBJ1-2; D not certain. The V and J ends lost 3 bases and 7 bases respectively, with 18 bases between them. CDR1 and CDR2 (germline): DFQATT, SNEGSKA (reference sequence). There are 14 residues in the CDR3. CDR3 region: CSASVDGGGCGYTF. CDR3 coding DNA: TGCAGTGCTAGCGTCGACGGTGGAGGCTGTGGCTACACCTTC.

The V and J genes are TRBV12-3 or TRBV12-4 and TRBJ2-1; D may correspond to TRBD1 or TRBD2 (5 bases each). Trimming took off 6 bases at V and 4 bases at J, with 19 bases between the two ends. CDR3 length: 16 amino acids. CDR3 DNA sequence: TGTGCCAGCAGCTCCTCCACCGGGACGAGGTACAATGAGCAGTTCTTC. It specifies CASSSSTGTRYNEQFF.

About this clonotype itself: Germline is not matched at one junction end, which may reflect a read error. The chain joins TRBV29-1 to TRBJ2-1, with TRBD2 matching 9 bases. Germline V gene lookup returns CDR1 SQVTM and CDR2 ANQGSEA. The CDR3 contains 13 residues. The CDR3 protein is CSAELLAGREQFF. In DNA form, the CDR3 reads TGCAGCGCTGAACTCCTAGCGGGAAGGGAGCAGTTCTTC.

This clonotype was seen a handful of times. V is TRBV7-2 and J is TRBJ2-7, with D tentatively TRBD2 (6 bases). Germline-derived CDR1 and CDR2 are SGHTA and FQGNSA. The CDR3 totals 17 residues. With 2 bases removed from V and 3 bases from J, the gap between germline ends came to 20 bases. The CDR3 sequence is CASSLPIWLAELYEQYF. CDR3 sequence (DNA): TGTGCCAGCAGCTTACCGATCTGGTTAGCGGAACTCTACGAGCAGTACTTC.

The V and J genes are TRBV14 and TRBJ2-3; D unresolved. This CDR3 region has 15 residues. Germline CDR1 SGHDN, CDR2 FVKESK. Trimming removed 1 base from V and 3 bases from J, with 11 bases in between. CDR3: CASSQGVGLTDTQYF. In DNA form, the CDR3 reads TGTGCCAGCAGCCAAGGTGTCGGGTTGACAGATACGCAGTATTTT.

This clonotype was observed many times. The V gene is TRBV10-3, the J gene TRBJ2-5; TRBD1 matches at 8 bases. Germline-derived CDR1 and CDR2 are ENHRY and SYGVKD. Trimming removed 6 bases from V and 1 base from J; junction bases left unmatched: 10. This CDR3 has 16 amino acids. CDR3 region: CAIRRATGTGQETQYF. As DNA, the CDR3 is TGTGCCATCAGGCGGGCGACCGGGACAGGCCAAGAGACCCAGTACTTC.

This clonotype was seen a few times. V and J are TRBV20-1 and TRBJ2-7; 8 bases are shared with TRBD2. This CDR3 has 18 amino acids. Germline loops: CDR1 DFQATT, CDR2 SNEGSKA (reference sequence). V shed 3 bases and J 0 bases; nucleotides not matched to a gene: 16. The CDR3 DNA reads TGCAGTGCTAGGACTATTGCGGGAGGTACAAGACTCTCCTACGAGCAGTACTTC. Amino acid sequence: CSARTIAGGTRLSYEQYF.

CDR3 bases: TGTGCCAGCAGCGCCCCTCCGGGAGGGAACACAGATACGCAGTATTTT. It codes for CASSAPPGGNTDTQYF. The chain couples TRBV9 to TRBJ2-3; 8 bases match TRBD2. Trimming cost V 3 bases and J 2 bases; bases outside gene matches: 8. The CDR3 contains 16 residues. CDR1 and CDR2 from the germline V gene are SGDLS and YYNGEE.

This chain links TRBV11-2 with TRBJ1-2; D ambiguous. Germline lookup yields CDR1 SGHAT and CDR2 FQNNGV. Deletions cut 0 bases from V and 2 bases from J, with 7 bases between. CDR3 length: 14 amino acids. CDR3 DNA: TGTGCCAGCAGCTTAGATTGGAACAACTATGGCTACACCTTC. Translated: CASSLDWNNYGYTF. Complete variable domain (other parts from reference TRBV11-2 and TRBJ1-2): EAGVAQSPRYKIIEKRQSVAFWCNPISGHATLYWYQQILGQGPKLLIQFQNNGVVDDSQLPKDRFSAERLKGVDSTLKIQPAKLEDSAVYLCASSLDWNNYGYTFGSGTRLTVV.

This clonotype appeared a few times. This may arise from a read error, as a much more abundant clone is one base away. The gene calls are TRBV12-3 or TRBV12-4 and TRBJ2-1, with 11 bases lining up with TRBD2. The length of the CDR3 is 15 residues. The J segment lost 5 bases and the V segment lost 5 bases, leaving 5 bases of the junction unmatched. CDR3 DNA sequence: TGTGCCAGCAGTAGGCTAGCGGGAGGCCACAATGAGCAGTTCTTC. Translating gives CASSRLAGGHNEQFF.

This clonotype was seen only a few times. The genes are TRBV15 and TRBJ2-7, with D possibly being TRBD2 (5 bases). This CDR3 contains 15 residues. V was shortened by 0 bases and J by 5 bases, with 14 bases between the two germline ends. Germline CDR1 is LNHNV and CDR2 is YYDKDF (reference sequence). The CDR3 sequence is CATSRDSGVAHEQYF. DNA of the CDR3: TGTGCCACCAGCAGAGATTCCGGGGTGGCCCACGAGCAGTACTTC. Full variable domain (missing parts from reference TRBV15 and TRBJ2-7): DAMVIQNPRYQVTQFGKPVTLSCSQTLNHNVMYWYQQKSSQAPKLLFHYYDKDFNNEADTPDNFQSRRPNTSFCFLDIRSPGLGDTAMYLCATSRDSGVAHEQYFGPGTRLTVT.

The V and J genes are TRBV16 and TRBJ2-1, with 8 bases identical to TRBD2. Germline V gene sequence: CDR1 KGHSY, CDR2 FQNENV. J lost 5 bases, V lost 0 bases, and 6 bases had no gene match. The length of the CDR3 is 16 residues. The CDR3 nucleotides are TGTGCCAGCAGCCAATCTCGGACTAGCTTTAACAATGAGCAGTTCTTC. Residues: CASSQSRTSFNNEQFF.

The rearrangement joins TRBV6-6 to TRBJ2-7, with TRBD1 matching 7 bases. V trimming: 8 bases; J trimming: 6 bases; junction bases outside the gene matches: 4. The CDR3 spans 11 residues. From germline, CDR1 is MNHNY and CDR2 SVGAGI (reference sequence). The CDR3 region has the DNA TGTGCCAGCGAGGGGGCGTCCGAGCAGTACTTC. Protein: CASEGASEQYF.

To note about this clonotype: The junction does not match germline at one end; this may be a read error. This chain links TRBV4-3 with TRBJ1-2; D gene unclear. From germline, CDR1 is LGHNA and CDR2 YSLEER. This CDR3 has 16 residues. CDR3 nucleotides: TGCGCCAGCAGACAAGACGCGTCCCTGGCTAACTATGGCTACACCTTC. It is translated as CASRQDASLANYGYTF.

The chain recombines TRBV6-6 with TRBJ2-1; 7 bases line up with TRBD1. The trim removed 0 bases at V and 3 bases at J, leaving 5 bases unmatched. CDR3 length equals 16 residues. Per the germline V gene, CDR1 is MNHNY and CDR2 is SVGAGI (reference sequence). The CDR3 nucleotides read TGTGCCAGCAGTTACTCGAGAGGGGGCGACTACAATGAGCAGTTCTTC. As protein: CASSYSRGGDYNEQFF.

V and J are TRBV6-6 and TRBJ2-2; a weak D match, TRBD1 (5 bases). The CDR3 has 15 residues. The germline V gene encodes CDR1 MNHNY and CDR2 SVGAGI (reference sequence). Trimming pared 1 base from V and 6 bases from J, leaving 12 bases between. This CDR3 is CASSYYTGPAGELFF. The CDR3 DNA reads TGTGCCAGCAGTTACTATACAGGCCCGGCCGGGGAGCTGTTTTTT.

The gene calls are TRBV20-1 and TRBJ2-5; perhaps D is TRBD1 or TRBD2 (5 bases each). The length of the CDR3 is 15 residues. Trimming took off 0 bases at V and 5 bases at J, with 16 bases between the two ends. Looked up from germline, CDR1 is DFQATT and CDR2 is SNEGSKA (reference sequence). The chain's CDR3 is CSARDAAEGRETQYF. The CDR3 DNA reads TGCAGTGCTAGAGATGCCGCCGAGGGGCGGGAGACCCAGTACTTC.

The rearrangement links TRBV25-1 to TRBJ1-2; TRBD1 is a possible D gene (5 bases). CDR3 length: 15 residues. Trimming pared 0 bases from V and 2 bases from J, leaving 10 bases between. The germline V gene has CDR1 MGHDK and CDR2 SYGVNS. The CDR3 here is CASSEYKTENYGYTF. The CDR3 coding sequence is TGTGCCAGCAGTGAATACAAGACAGAGAACTATGGCTACACCTTC.

This sequence joins TRBV12-3 or TRBV12-4 and TRBJ2-1, with D perhaps TRBD1 (6 bases). V lost 8 bases and J lost 7, with 21 bases in between. The CDR3 is 15 amino acids. This chain's CDR3 is CASHSLSRGGNEQFF. The DNA for the CDR3 is TGTGCCAGCCACAGTTTATCCAGGGGTGGTAATGAGCAGTTCTTC.

The chain links TRBV5-1 to TRBJ2-3; 9 bases line up with TRBD2. Trimming took 5 bases from V and 6 from J; bases not matched to a gene: 7. The germline gives CDR1 SGHRS, CDR2 YFSETQ. The CDR3 is 14 amino acids. This CDR3 is CASSISGSPDTQYF. The CDR3 DNA sequence: TGCGCCAGCAGTATTAGCGGGAGTCCCGATACGCAGTATTTT.